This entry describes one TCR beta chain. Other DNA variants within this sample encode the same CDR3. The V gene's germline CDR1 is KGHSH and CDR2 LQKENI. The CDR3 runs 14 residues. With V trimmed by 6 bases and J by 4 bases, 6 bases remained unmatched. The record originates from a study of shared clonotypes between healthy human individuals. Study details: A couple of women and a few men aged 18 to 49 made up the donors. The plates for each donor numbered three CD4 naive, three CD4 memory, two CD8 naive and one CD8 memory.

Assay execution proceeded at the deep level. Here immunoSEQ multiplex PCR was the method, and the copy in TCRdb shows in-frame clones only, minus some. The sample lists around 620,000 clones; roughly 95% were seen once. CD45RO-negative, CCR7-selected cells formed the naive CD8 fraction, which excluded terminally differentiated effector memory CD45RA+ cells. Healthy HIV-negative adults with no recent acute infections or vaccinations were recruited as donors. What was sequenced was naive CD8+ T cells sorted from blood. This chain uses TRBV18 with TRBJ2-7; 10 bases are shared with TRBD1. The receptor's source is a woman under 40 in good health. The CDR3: CASSPGTGVYEQYF. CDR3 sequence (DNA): TGTGCCAGCTCCCCCGGGACAGGGGTATACGAGCAGTACTTC.